Sequencing of this T cell receptor (beta chain) was carried out in a study of blood T cell repertoires in COVID-19. Generated by immunoSEQ multiplex PCR, the TCRdb table keeps only in-frame clones and is missing some. The repertoire holds approximately 170,000 clones, with 65% to 90% as singletons. Trimming took 0 bases from V and 3 from J; bases not matched to a gene: 7. The germline CDR1 and CDR2 sequences are ENHRY and SYGVKD. The CDR3 runs to 17 residues. The sequenced material came from peripheral blood. This TCR was recovered from a man aged 50 or older with active or convalescent COVID-19. The chain uses TRBV10-3 and TRBJ1-5, with 8 positions matching TRBD1. The CDR3 nucleotides read TGTGCCATCAGTGAGTCGAAGGGACAGGCGAACAATCAGCCCCAGCATTTT. Residues: CAISESKGQANNQPQHF.